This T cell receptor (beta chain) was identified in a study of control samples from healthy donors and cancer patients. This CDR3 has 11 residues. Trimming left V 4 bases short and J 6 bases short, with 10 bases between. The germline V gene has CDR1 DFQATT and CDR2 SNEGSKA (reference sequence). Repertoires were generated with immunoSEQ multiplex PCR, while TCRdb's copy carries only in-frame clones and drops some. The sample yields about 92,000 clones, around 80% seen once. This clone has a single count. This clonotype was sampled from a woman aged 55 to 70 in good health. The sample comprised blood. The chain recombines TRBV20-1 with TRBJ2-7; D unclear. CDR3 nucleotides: TGCAGTGCTACTGGAGCTCGCGAGCAGTACTTC. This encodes CSATGAREQYF.